Listed here are 26 T cell receptor beta chains from one sample, sequenced in a study of blood T cell repertoires in COVID-19. The data were produced by immunoSEQ multiplex PCR, yet TCRdb's version contains in-frame clones alone and is incomplete. In the table there are 400,000 to 450,000 clones, roughly 90% of which are singletons. The source material was peripheral blood. The receptors shown here come from a man aged 18 to 29 with COVID-19, enrolled during active disease.

The chain couples TRBV5-5 to TRBJ2-7; TRBD1 matches at 8 bases. V lost 2 bases and J lost 3; bases outside the gene matches: 4. This CDR3 is built from 14 residues. Germline V gene sequence: CDR1 SGHKS, CDR2 YYEKEE (reference sequence). The CDR3 loop is CASSFDRGHYEQYF. CDR3 DNA sequence: TGTGCCAGCAGCTTTGACAGGGGCCACTACGAGCAGTACTTC. Full variable domain (rest looked up from reference TRBV5-5 and TRBJ2-7): DAGVTQSPTHLIKTRGQQVTLRCSPISGHKSVSWYQQVLGQGPQFIFQYYEKEERGRGNFPDRFSARQFPNYSSELNVNALLLGDSALYLCASSFDRGHYEQYFGPGTRLTVT.

The rearrangement links TRBV5-1 to TRBJ1-5; D is ambiguous. This CDR3 region has 13 residues. Trimming took 4 bases from V and 2 from J, leaving 7 bases between them. Per the germline V gene, CDR1 is SGHRS and CDR2 is YFSETQ. The CDR3 DNA sequence: TGCGCCAGCAGCGTCTCAGGCAATCAGCCCCAGCATTTT. Translating it yields CASSVSGNQPQHF.

This clone has just a few counts. This chain connects TRBV2 to TRBJ1-5, with a tentative D call TRBD1 (6 bases). The CDR3 extends over 12 amino acids. The V and J ends lost 6 bases and 9 bases respectively, with 12 bases between them. Germline CDR1 is SNHLY and CDR2 is FYNNEI. DNA of the CDR3: TGTGCCAGCAGGGGAGGGGGGATGCCCCAGCATTTT. The encoded protein is CASRGGGMPQHF.

This clone was counted a single time. V is TRBV19 and J is TRBJ1-6; D not resolved. This CDR3 region has 15 residues. Germline lookup yields CDR1 LNHDA and CDR2 SQIVND (reference sequence). Trimming took 3 bases from V and 0 from J, leaving 6 bases between them. CDR3 sequence reads: CASSIGSSYNSPLHF. The CDR3 DNA follows: TGTGCCAGTAGTATTGGCAGCTCCTATAATTCACCCCTCCACTTT.

In its sample, this clone was seen a few times. The chain recombines TRBV3-1 (or the pseudogene TRBV3-2) with TRBJ1-5; D is ambiguous. From germline, CDR1 is LGHDT and CDR2 YNNKEL (reference sequence). The CDR3 is 13 amino acids. The V gene lost 1 base and the J gene lost 4 bases, with 5 bases spanning the gap. The CDR3 region is CASSQVLNQPQHF. CDR3 nucleotide sequence: TGTGCCAGCAGCCAAGTTCTGAATCAGCCCCAGCATTTT.

This chain links TRBV6-5 with TRBJ2-7; the D gene is possibly TRBD2 (7 bases). In germline, CDR1 is MNHEY, CDR2 SVGAGI. This CDR3 has 15 amino acids. V was clipped by 7 bases and J by 2 bases, with 18 bases between them. The CDR3: CASTTRAGHPYEQYF. CDR3 coding DNA: TGTGCCAGCACCACCCGAGCGGGACACCCCTACGAGCAGTACTTC.

The gene calls are TRBV7-8 and TRBJ1-4, with D possibly TRBD1 on 6 matching bases. V lost 5 bases, J lost 5 bases, and 18 bases lay in between. The CDR3 is 16 residues long. Germline V gene data show CDR1 as SGHVS and CDR2 as FQNEAQ. The CDR3 DNA is TGTGCCAGCAGCCCTCACGGACAGACCAAGAATGAAAAACTGTTTTTT. Translated: CASSPHGQTKNEKLFF.

This chain joins TRBV29-1 and TRBJ2-1, with D hard to call. CDR1 SQVTM and CDR2 ANQGSEA come from the germline V gene. There are 15 residues in the CDR3. Trimming stripped 1 base from V and 7 bases from J, with 17 bases between. The CDR3 here is CSVEGWSPGRNEQFF. The CDR3 nucleotides are TGCAGCGTTGAAGGCTGGTCCCCGGGTAGGAATGAGCAGTTCTTC.

This clone was seen a handful of times. This sequence joins TRBV19 and TRBJ1-2, with 7 bases fitting TRBD1. J lost 6 bases, V lost 5 bases, and 3 bases had no gene match. The length of the CDR3 is 12 residues. Per germline, CDR1 LNHDA and CDR2 SQIVND (reference sequence). Written as DNA, the CDR3 is TGTGCCAGTAGTGACAGGGATCATGGCTACACCTTC. Translating gives CASSDRDHGYTF.

The chain employs TRBV7-8 and TRBJ2-3; 7 bases are shared with TRBD2. Germline trimming cut 4 bases from V and 5 bases from J; bases unmatched to any gene: 9. Germline CDR1 is SGHVS and CDR2 is FQNEAQ. The CDR3 covers 15 residues. CDR3 DNA: TGTGCCAGCAGCTCGCCCCCCTGGGAGGGAGATACGCAGTATTTT. Encoded protein: CASSSPPWEGDTQYF.

The chain is built from TRBV19 and TRBJ1-1; D not certain. V lost 5 bases to trimming and J lost 1 base, with 14 bases between them. CDR1 is LNHDA, CDR2 SQIVND, per germline (reference sequence). The CDR3 totals 15 residues. The DNA of the CDR3 is TGTGCCAGTAGTCCGGAGAGACGCGAGAACACTGAAGCTTTCTTT. Its translation: CASSPERRENTEAFF. Supplemented by reference TRBV19 and TRBJ1-1, the full variable domain reads DGGITQSPKYLFRKEGQNVTLSCEQNLNHDAMYWYRQDPGQGLRLIYYSQIVNDFQKGDIAEGYSVSREKKESFPLTVTSAQKNPTAFYLCASSPERRENTEAFFGQGTRLTVV.

The chain recombines TRBV24-1 with TRBJ1-2, with 10 bases aligning to TRBD1. This CDR3 has 17 residues. Trimming took 1 base from V and 6 from J; bases not matched to a gene: 10. Germline assignment: CDR1 KGHDR and CDR2 SFDVKD. The CDR3 DNA reads as TGTGCCACCAGTGATTTATCTGAGGGACAGGGGATGCATGGCTACACCTTC. Protein: CATSDLSEGQGMHGYTF.

The V call is TRBV2, the J call TRBJ2-7; D possibly corresponds to TRBD2 (6 bases). There are 12 residues in the CDR3. Trimming took off 11 bases at V and 7 bases at J, with 18 bases between the two ends. CDR1 is SNHLY and CDR2 is FYNNEI in the germline V gene. The CDR3 nucleotides are TGTGCCGTACGGGACTCATCGGGGGAGCAGTACTTC. Translated: CAVRDSSGEQYF.

V usage is TRBV2 and J usage is TRBJ2-7, with unresolved D. Trimming removed 5 bases from V and 0 bases from J, with 5 bases in between. The CDR3 runs 12 residues. Germline V gene data show CDR1 as SNHLY and CDR2 as FYNNEI. In nucleotides, the CDR3 is TGTGCCAGCAGTTTTAGCTCCTACGAGCAGTACTTC. Translating gives CASSFSSYEQYF. Complete variable domain (other parts from reference TRBV2 and TRBJ2-7): EPEVTQTPSHQVTQMGQEVILRCVPISNHLYFYWYRQILGQKVEFLVSFYNNEISEKSEIFDDQFSVERPDGSNFTLKIRSTKLEDSAMYFCASSFSSYEQYFGPGTRLTVT.

The chain joins TRBV27 to TRBJ1-5; the D is unclear. The CDR3 spans 14 residues. The ends were cut back, 4 bases at V and 4 bases at J, with 11 bases in the middle. Germline lookup yields CDR1 MNHEY and CDR2 SMNVEV (reference sequence). The CDR3 DNA sequence: TGTGCCAGCAGTTCAACGACATCTAATCAGCCCCAGCATTTT. It encodes CASSSTTSNQPQHF.

This clone was found once. The genes are TRBV19 and TRBJ2-7; 9 bases are a match to TRBD1. The V gene end was trimmed by 5 bases and the J gene end by 2 bases; junction bases not matched to a gene: 7. Germline CDR1 is LNHDA and CDR2 is SQIVND (reference sequence). The CDR3 totals 15 residues. In DNA, the CDR3 is TGTGCCAGTAGTCTCGGACAGGGGATTGCCTACGAGCAGTACTTC. Translation gives CASSLGQGIAYEQYF.

J is TRBJ1-3 and V is TRBV6-4; no clear D. Trimming removed 0 bases at V and 14 bases at J, with 11 bases between. Germline values: CDR1 MRHNA, CDR2 SNTAGT. CDR3 length: 12 residues. In DNA, the CDR3 is TGTGCCAGCAGTGACTCTTTGCAGGTATTATATTTT. As protein: CASSDSLQVLYF.

The V gene is TRBV3-1 (or the pseudogene TRBV3-2), the J gene TRBJ2-2, with 11 nucleotides matching TRBD2. Germline CDR1 LGHDT, CDR2 YNNKEL (reference sequence). The CDR3 loop spans 21 amino acids. V was pared by 1 base and J by 0 bases, with 13 bases of the junction left unmatched. CDR3 loop: CASSQVAKGLAGGPNTGELFF. Here the CDR3 DNA reads TGTGCCAGCAGCCAAGTTGCTAAGGGGCTAGCGGGGGGCCCGAACACCGGGGAGCTGTTTTTT.

The chain joins TRBV6-5 to TRBJ2-7; D is undetermined. Germline-derived CDR1 and CDR2 are MNHEY and SVGAGI. The CDR3 length is 14 residues. Trimming left V 6 bases short and J 2 bases short, with 14 bases between. Written as DNA, the CDR3 is TGTGCCAGCAGCCTGCATGGCGGAACCTACGAGCAGTACTTC. Translated: CASSLHGGTYEQYF.

V is TRBV19 and J is TRBJ2-5; 7 nucleotides line up with TRBD1. The trim removed 7 bases at V and 5 bases at J, leaving 10 bases unmatched. Germline CDR1 and CDR2: LNHDA and SQIVND (reference sequence). The CDR3 extends over 14 amino acids. The CDR3 nucleotides are TGTGCCAGTAAATCTACAGGGGAAGGGGAGACCCAGTACTTC. Translated: CASKSTGEGETQYF.

V and J are TRBV10-1 and TRBJ2-5; TRBD2 aligns across 7 bases. The ends lost 2 bases at V and 2 bases at J; junction bases unmatched: 2. Germline-derived CDR1 and CDR2 are WNHNN and SYGVQD (reference sequence). This CDR3 spans 14 amino acids. For the CDR3, the DNA is TGCGCCAGCAGTGAGCGGGGGGATCAAGAGACCCAGTACTTC. Protein product: CASSERGDQETQYF.

The rearrangement uses TRBV20-1 and TRBJ1-1, with 10 bases lining up with TRBD1. With V trimmed by 3 bases and J by 10 bases, 2 bases remained unmatched. Germline V gene sequence: CDR1 DFQATT, CDR2 SNEGSKA (reference sequence). The CDR3 runs to 11 residues. The CDR3 DNA is TGCAGTGCTAGCCGGGACAGGGGAGCTTTCTTT. Translating gives CSASRDRGAFF.

The genes are TRBV5-1 and TRBJ2-2; a possible D gene is TRBD1 (6 bases). The CDR3 sequence is 15 residues long. Trimming removed 5 bases from V and 1 base from J, with 12 bases in between. Per the germline V gene, CDR1 is SGHRS and CDR2 is YFSETQ. In DNA, the CDR3 is TGCGCCAGCAGAGCCCCACAGGGGAACACCGGGGAGCTGTTTTTT. This gives the protein CASRAPQGNTGELFF.

V is TRBV5-1 and J is TRBJ1-2; tentative D call: TRBD1 (5 bases). V was shortened by 4 bases and J by 7 bases, with 20 bases between the two germline ends. The CDR3 totals 15 residues. The germline V gene has CDR1 SGHRS and CDR2 YFSETQ. CDR3: CASSGTTVSPFGYTF. CDR3 nucleotides: TGCGCCAGCAGCGGCACGACAGTTTCACCCTTTGGCTACACCTTC.

In DNA form, the CDR3 reads TGTGCCAGCAGCCAAGATACACAGGGGGCGGGTGGCTACACCTTC. Translation: CASSQDTQGAGGYTF. This chain connects TRBV4-2 to TRBJ1-2; 9 bases match TRBD1. The J segment lost 7 bases and the V segment lost 0 bases, leaving 6 bases of the junction unmatched. Germline CDR1 LGHNA, CDR2 YNFKEQ. The CDR3 has 15 amino acids.

The rearrangement uses TRBV11-3 and TRBJ2-1; maybe TRBD1 (6 bases). The CDR3 length is 14 residues. Trimming left V 1 base short and J 6 bases short, with 10 bases between. The germline V gene has CDR1 SGHNT and CDR2 YENEEA. Here the CDR3 DNA reads TGTGCCAGCAGCTTAGGCCGCAGGGGCAATGAGCAGTTCTTC. Translating it yields CASSLGRRGNEQFF.